Listed here are 12 T cell receptor beta chains from one sample, sequenced in a study of cytomegalovirus exposure and HLA in healthy donors. The study ran its PCR with 60 Vbeta and 13 Jbeta primers. The protocol was immunoSEQ multiplex PCR, while the TCRdb copy is restricted to in-frame clones and leaves out a portion. The data contain 95,000 to 120,000 clones, approximately 80% of them seen just once; the ten biggest clones take up roughly 2.6%. Sequenced sample: PBMCs. The source is a young woman in good health and CMV-seronegative.

The genes are TRBV4-2 and TRBJ2-3; 11 bases match TRBD2. From germline, CDR1 is LGHNA and CDR2 YNFKEQ. The trim removed 3 bases at V and 1 base at J, leaving 6 bases unmatched. This CDR3 region has 17 residues. Here the CDR3 reads CASSQHSGLAGTDTQYF. CDR3 bases: TGTGCCAGCAGCCAGCACTCGGGACTAGCGGGCACAGATACGCAGTATTTT.

The chain recombines TRBV15 with TRBJ1-2; D is possibly TRBD1 (5 bases). Trimming left V 5 bases short and J 8 bases short, with 15 bases between. The germline gives CDR1 LNHNV, CDR2 YYDKDF (reference sequence). This CDR3 is built from 13 residues. DNA of the CDR3: TGTGCCACCAGCCGGACGACAGTGGGAGGCTACACCTTC. This codes for CATSRTTVGGYTF.

This clone was counted once. In DNA form, the CDR3 reads TGCGCCAGCAGCCAGGTCCCCTGGGGGGGGACCCAGTACTTC. The encoded protein is CASSQVPWGGTQYF. J is TRBJ2-5 and V is TRBV4-1; 7 bases map to TRBD2. The CDR3 sequence is 14 residues long. Unmatched junction bases numbered 8, after V lost 3 bases and J lost 7 bases. Germline CDR1 MGHRA, CDR2 YSYEKL.

The J gene is TRBJ1-1, the V gene TRBV7-2; perhaps TRBD1 as D (5 bases). The CDR3 is made up of 13 amino acids. Germline assignment: CDR1 SGHTA and CDR2 FQGNSA. The ends were cut back, 5 bases at V and 5 bases at J, with 12 bases in the middle. The CDR3 sequence is CASSLTKGTEAFF. Written as DNA, the CDR3 is TGTGCCAGCAGCCTAACCAAGGGGACTGAAGCTTTCTTT.

The chain links TRBV19 to TRBJ1-2; 9 nucleotides line up with TRBD1. The ends lost 7 bases at V and 7 bases at J; junction bases unmatched: 10. CDR1 LNHDA and CDR2 SQIVND come from the germline V gene (reference sequence). The CDR3 length is 14 residues. For the CDR3, the DNA is TGTGCCAGTACCAACCGGGACAGGGTCTCTGGCTACACCTTC. Its translation: CASTNRDRVSGYTF.

V gene TRBV5-4 combines with J gene TRBJ2-3, with 7 nucleotides matching TRBD2. Trimming took 1 base from V and 0 from J; bases not matched to a gene: 8. Germline loops: CDR1 SGHNT, CDR2 YYREEE (reference sequence). This CDR3 spans 17 amino acids. CDR3 sequence: CASSLMTGGPSTDTQYF. CDR3 coding DNA: TGTGCCAGCAGCTTGATGACGGGGGGACCTAGCACAGATACGCAGTATTTT.

The genes are TRBV27 and TRBJ2-3; a weak D match, TRBD2 (5 bases). This CDR3 region has 14 residues. Deletions cut 5 bases from V and 1 base from J, with 10 bases between. In germline, CDR1 is MNHEY, CDR2 SMNVEV (reference sequence). The CDR3 is CASSRWTGTDTQYF. The CDR3 bases are TGTGCCAGCAGTCGATGGACTGGCACAGATACGCAGTATTTT.

To note about this clone: Other DNA sequences of this sample code for an identical CDR3. The CDR3 reads CASREGNQPQHF. The CDR3 bases are TGTGCCAGCAGGGAGGGGAATCAGCCCCAGCATTTT. The chain joins TRBV25-1 to TRBJ1-5; TRBD1 might be the D (5 bases). CDR1 MGHDK and CDR2 SYGVNS come from the germline V gene. The CDR3 contains 12 residues. V lost 6 bases to trimming and J lost 4 bases, with 7 bases between them.

This clone was detected a few times. The chain employs TRBV5-6 and TRBJ2-6; 7 positions match TRBD1. CDR3 length equals 17 residues. Losses at the gene ends were 5 bases for V and 0 bases for J; bases not matched to a gene: 8. Looked up from germline, CDR1 is SGHDT and CDR2 is YYEEEE. CDR3 protein: CASSPGTAFSGANVLTF. The DNA for the CDR3 is TGTGCCAGCAGTCCCGGGACAGCTTTCTCTGGGGCCAACGTCCTGACTTTC.

This clone was seen only a few times. The chain is built from TRBV29-1 and TRBJ1-4; 7 bases match TRBD1. Per the germline V gene, CDR1 is SQVTM and CDR2 is ANQGSEA. The CDR3 extends over 14 amino acids. V gave up 4 bases and J gave up 3 bases; unmatched junction bases: 5. The CDR3 DNA reads TGCAGCGTTGCCCACCAGGGGGCTAATGAAAAACTGTTTTTT. Its translation is CSVAHQGANEKLFF.

This clone has only one observation. J is TRBJ2-1 and V is TRBV2; D is perhaps TRBD2 (5 bases). V lost 6 bases, J lost 0 bases, and 12 bases lay in between. The germline gives CDR1 SNHLY, CDR2 FYNNEI. The CDR3 is made up of 15 amino acids. The CDR3 nucleotides read TGTGCCAGCAGCTGGGAGCTCAGCTCCTACAATGAGCAGTTCTTC. As protein: CASSWELSSYNEQFF.

The rearrangement links TRBV27 to TRBJ2-5; tentative D call: TRBD1 (5 bases). V dropped 0 bases and J dropped 9 bases, with 11 bases sitting between them. CDR1 is MNHEY and CDR2 is SMNVEV in the germline V gene (reference sequence). The CDR3 extends over 13 amino acids. The CDR3 reads CASSLSQGAAQYF. The CDR3 nucleotides read TGTGCCAGCAGTTTATCGCAGGGTGCGGCCCAGTACTTC.